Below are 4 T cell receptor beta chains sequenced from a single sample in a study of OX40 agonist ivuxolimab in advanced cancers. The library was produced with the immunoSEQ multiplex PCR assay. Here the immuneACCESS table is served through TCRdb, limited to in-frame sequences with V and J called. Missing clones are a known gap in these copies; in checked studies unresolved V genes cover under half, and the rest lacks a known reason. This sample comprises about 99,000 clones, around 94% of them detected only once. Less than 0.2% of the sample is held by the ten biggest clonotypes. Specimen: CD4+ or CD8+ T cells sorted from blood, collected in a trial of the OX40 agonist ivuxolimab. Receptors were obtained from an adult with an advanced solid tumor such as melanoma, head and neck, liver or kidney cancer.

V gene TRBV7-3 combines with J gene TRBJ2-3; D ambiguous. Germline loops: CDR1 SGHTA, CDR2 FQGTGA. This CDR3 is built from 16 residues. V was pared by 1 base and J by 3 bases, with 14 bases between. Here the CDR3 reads CASSLSTVAVTDTQYF. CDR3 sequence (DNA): TGTGCCAGCAGCTTAAGTACGGTAGCAGTAACAGATACGCAGTATTTT.

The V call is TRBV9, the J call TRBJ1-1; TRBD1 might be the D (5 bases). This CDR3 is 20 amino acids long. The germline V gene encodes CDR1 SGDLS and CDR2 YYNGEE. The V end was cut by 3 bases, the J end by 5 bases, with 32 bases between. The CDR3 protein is CASSARSSGLGIVSGTEAFF. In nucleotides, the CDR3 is TGTGCCAGCAGCGCCCGCTCGTCAGGGCTGGGGATTGTCTCGGGGACTGAAGCTTTCTTT.

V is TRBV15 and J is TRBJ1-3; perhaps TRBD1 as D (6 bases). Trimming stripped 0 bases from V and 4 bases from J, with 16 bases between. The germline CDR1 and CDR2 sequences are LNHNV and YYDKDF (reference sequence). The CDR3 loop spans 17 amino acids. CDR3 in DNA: TGTGCCACCAGCAGAGATGTGGCAGGGGTGATAGGAAACACCATATATTTT. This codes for CATSRDVAGVIGNTIYF.

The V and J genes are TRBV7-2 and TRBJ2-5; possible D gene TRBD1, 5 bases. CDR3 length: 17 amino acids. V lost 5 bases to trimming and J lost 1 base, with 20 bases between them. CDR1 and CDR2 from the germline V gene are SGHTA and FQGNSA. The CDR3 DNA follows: TGTGCCAGCAGCCCCACAATCCGACAGAGCGCCCAAGAGACCCAGTACTTC. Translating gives CASSPTIRQSAQETQYF.